This T cell receptor beta chain was sequenced for a study of metastatic and nonmetastatic thyroid tumors. Across the study: Repertoire comparison spanned blood and tumor or nodule tissue of malignant and benign thyroid patients.

Each patient went into thyroid surgery without having received any treatment. CDR3 length: 14 amino acids. V shed 3 bases and J 7 bases; nucleotides not matched to a gene: 4. Germline assignment: CDR1 MNHNS and CDR2 SASEGT. TCRdb reanalyzed the PCR reads via MiXCR. The sample includes a few thousand clones, about 15% of them seen just once. Study-wide results and limits: Relative to benign nodules, malignant thyroid tumors were reportedly characterized by significantly elevated TCR beta diversity in blood and tumor.

As regards this clone: Its cognate antigen is unknown.

Source material: adjacent normal tissue. The rearrangement joins TRBV6-1 to TRBJ2-2, with TRBD1 identical over 8 bases. The sequence came from a female donor with papillary thyroid cancer or a benign thyroid nodule (not recorded which). Some clones in this sample may be carry-over from other donors' samples. In DNA form, the CDR3 reads TGTGCCAGCAGTGACAGGGGGCTTGGCGGGGAGCTGTTTTTT. Translated, it gives CASSDRGLGGELFF.